A single sample is the source of the 14 T cell receptor beta chains below, sequenced in a study of Ad26.COV2.S vaccination and SARS-CoV-2 variants. The treatment: around 19 received Ad26.COV2.S at low or high dose, single or two shots; 5 received placebo; per-sample allocation not given. Sampling occurred on day 63 after the first vaccine or placebo injection. Measured with immunoSEQ multiplex PCR; TCRdb has only the in-frame clones, and not every one. The sample lists around 240,000 clones, around 89% seen once, with about 10% in the top ten. The sequenced sample was peripheral blood, obtained in a trial of Ad26.COV2.S vaccine versus placebo. These receptors all stem from a person between 18 and 65 years old who received the Ad26.COV2.S COVID-19 vaccine or a placebo.

The table lists this clone with a count of one. The V call is TRBV27, the J call TRBJ1-2; perhaps TRBD1 as D (5 bases). Germline lookup yields CDR1 MNHEY and CDR2 SMNVEV (reference sequence). The CDR3 extends over 14 amino acids. Deletions cut 3 bases from V and 1 base from J, with 9 bases between. The CDR3 region is CASSLVQGNYGYTF. CDR3 coding DNA: TGTGCCAGCAGTTTGGTCCAGGGTAACTATGGCTACACCTTC.

This chain uses TRBV11-3 with TRBJ2-2, with D possibly TRBD2 on 5 matching bases. This CDR3 contains 15 residues. Trimming removed 0 bases from V and 5 bases from J, with 10 bases in between. Germline-derived CDR1 and CDR2 are SGHNT and YENEEA. CDR3 bases: TGTGCCAGCAGCTTAGATGGTACGGGAACCGGGGAGCTGTTTTTT. Amino acid sequence: CASSLDGTGTGELFF. The full variable domain, rest sourced from reference TRBV11-3 and TRBJ2-2, is EAGVVQSPRYKIIEKKQPVAFWCNPISGHNTLYWYLQNLGQGPELLIRYENEEAVDDSQLPKDRFSAERLKGVDSTLKIQPAELGDSAVYLCASSLDGTGTGELFFGEGSRLTVL.

This rearrangement joins TRBV14 to TRBJ1-3, with a possible D match to TRBD1 (5 bases). Germline V gene sequence: CDR1 SGHDN, CDR2 FVKESK. This CDR3 comprises 13 residues. Trimming took off 4 bases at V and 5 bases at J, with 9 bases between the two ends. The CDR3 DNA is TGTGCCAGCAGCCCCGACAGCCGAAACACCATATATTTT. Translation: CASSPDSRNTIYF. Supplemented by reference TRBV14 and TRBJ1-3, the full variable domain reads EAGVTQFPSHSVIEKGQTVTLRCDPISGHDNLYWYRRVMGKEIKFLLHFVKESKQDESGMPNNRFLAERTGGTYSTLKVQPAELEDSGVYFCASSPDSRNTIYFGEGSWLTVV.

V gene TRBV6-5 combines with J gene TRBJ2-1; 10 bases align to TRBD2. Germline values: CDR1 MNHEY, CDR2 SVGAGI. There are 13 residues in the CDR3. The V and J ends lost 7 bases and 7 bases, in that order; junction bases with no gene match: 4. The CDR3 here is CASKLAGGNEQFF. In DNA form, the CDR3 reads TGTGCCAGCAAGTTAGCGGGGGGTAATGAGCAGTTCTTC.

The CDR3 DNA reads as TGTGCCAGCACCCTTATCCAAACAGGGCAGCAGTACTTC. Translating it yields CASTLIQTGQQYF. The chain has TRBV5-8 and TRBJ2-7; TRBD1 is a possible D gene (6 bases). Trimming shortened V by 6 bases and J by 8 bases, and 18 bases separated the two germline ends. Germline CDR1 SGHTS, CDR2 YDEGEE. The CDR3 sequence is 13 residues long.

This chain joins TRBV28 and TRBJ2-7; D is unresolved. Trimming pared 5 bases from V and 2 bases from J, leaving 10 bases between. CDR3 length equals 13 residues. From germline, CDR1 is MDHEN and CDR2 SYDVKM. CDR3 region: CASSPELTYEQYF. The CDR3 nucleotides read TGTGCCAGCAGTCCCGAACTAACCTACGAGCAGTACTTC.

The rearrangement joins TRBV15 to TRBJ1-6; D uncertain. Germline V gives CDR1 LNHNV, CDR2 YYDKDF (reference sequence). CDR3 length: 15 amino acids. V was pared by 5 bases and J by 10 bases, with 18 bases between. The CDR3 sequence is CATSVVAALGSPLHF. CDR3 in DNA: TGTGCCACCAGCGTCGTCGCGGCCTTAGGCTCACCCCTCCACTTT.

The chain combines TRBV6-6 with TRBJ2-3; D call uncertain. There are 14 residues in the CDR3. Trimming removed 4 bases at V and 2 bases at J, with 10 bases between. Germline CDR1 and CDR2: MNHNY and SVGAGI (reference sequence). The CDR3 region has the DNA TGTGCCAGCAGTTCCTCAAGTGACACAGATACGCAGTATTTT. This codes for CASSSSSDTDTQYF.

This chain connects TRBV19 to TRBJ1-2; D gene ambiguous. The germline V gene has CDR1 LNHDA and CDR2 SQIVND (reference sequence). The length of the CDR3 is 15 residues. The V end lost 4 bases, the J end lost 2 bases, and 14 bases lay between the germline ends. This CDR3 is CASSTRQTVNYGYTF. CDR3 sequence (DNA): TGTGCCAGTAGTACGCGACAAACCGTGAACTATGGCTACACCTTC.

The chain uses TRBV11-2 and TRBJ2-7; D is ambiguous. Trimming took 1 base from V and 1 from J, leaving 11 bases between them. Germline V gene sequence: CDR1 SGHAT, CDR2 FQNNGV. The length of the CDR3 is 15 residues. As DNA, the CDR3 is TGTGCCAGCAGCTTAGGCCCGGGCCTATCCTACGAGCAGTACTTC. This translates into CASSLGPGLSYEQYF.

This clone appeared once. The CDR3 here is CASSITTTNTGELFF. CDR3 DNA: TGTGCCAGCAGTATCACAACTACGAACACCGGGGAGCTGTTTTTT. The rearrangement links TRBV28 to TRBJ2-2, with D unresolved. This CDR3 is built from 15 residues. Trimming shortened V by 5 bases and J by 0 bases, and 10 bases separated the two germline ends. The germline gives CDR1 MDHEN, CDR2 SYDVKM.

The chain recombines TRBV5-6 with TRBJ1-2, with 8 bases that match TRBD1. The CDR3 extends over 13 amino acids. The germline V gene encodes CDR1 SGHDT and CDR2 YYEEEE. V lost 4 bases, J lost 8 bases, and 7 bases stayed unmatched. CDR3 sequence: CASSLDRERGYTF. The DNA for the CDR3 is TGTGCCAGCAGCCTGGACAGGGAGCGCGGCTACACCTTC.

J is TRBJ2-1 and V is TRBV6-2 or TRBV6-3; D gene ambiguous. Trimming pared 4 bases from V and 4 bases from J, leaving 11 bases between. The germline V gene encodes CDR1 MNHEY and CDR2 SVGEGT. The CDR3 is made up of 14 amino acids. This chain's CDR3 is CASSSRDVYNEQFF. CDR3 coding DNA: TGTGCCAGCAGTTCCCGTGATGTATACAATGAGCAGTTCTTC.

J is TRBJ2-4 and V is TRBV4-3, with 9 bases fitting TRBD2. The CDR3 length is 18 residues. The germline V gene encodes CDR1 LGHNA and CDR2 YSLEER. J was trimmed by 1 base and V by 0 bases; bases with no gene match: 7. CDR3 in DNA: TGCGCCAGCAGCCAAGATATCGGGGCGGGAGGGGCCAAAAACATTCAGTACTTC. It is translated as CASSQDIGAGGAKNIQYF.